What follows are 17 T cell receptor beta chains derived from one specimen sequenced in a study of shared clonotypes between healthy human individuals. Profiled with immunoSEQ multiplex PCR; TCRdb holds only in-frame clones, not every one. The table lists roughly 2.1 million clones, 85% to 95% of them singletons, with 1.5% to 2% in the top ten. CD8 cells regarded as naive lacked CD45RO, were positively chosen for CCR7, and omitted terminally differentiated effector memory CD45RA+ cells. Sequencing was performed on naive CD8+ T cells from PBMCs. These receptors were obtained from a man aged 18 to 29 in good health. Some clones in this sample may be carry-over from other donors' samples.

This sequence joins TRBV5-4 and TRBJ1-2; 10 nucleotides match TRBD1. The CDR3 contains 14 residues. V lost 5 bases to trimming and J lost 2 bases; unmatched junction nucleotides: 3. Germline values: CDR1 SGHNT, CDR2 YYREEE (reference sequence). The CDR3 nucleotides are TGTGCCAGCAGTGGGGGACAGGGGAACTATGGCTACACCTTC. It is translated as CASSGGQGNYGYTF. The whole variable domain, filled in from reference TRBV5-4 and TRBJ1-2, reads ETGVTQSPTHLIKTRGQQVTLRCSSQSGHNTVSWYQQALGQGPQFIFQYYREEENGRGNFPPRFSGLQFPNYSSELNVNALELDDSALYLCASSGGQGNYGYTFGSGTRLTVV.

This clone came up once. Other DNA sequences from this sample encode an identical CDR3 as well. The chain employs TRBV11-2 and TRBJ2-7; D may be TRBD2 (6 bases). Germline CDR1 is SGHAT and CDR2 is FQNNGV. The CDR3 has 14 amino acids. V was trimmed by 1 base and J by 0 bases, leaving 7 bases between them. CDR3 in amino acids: CASSLGGGSYEQYF. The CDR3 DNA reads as TGTGCCAGCAGCTTAGGGGGAGGCTCCTACGAGCAGTACTTC.

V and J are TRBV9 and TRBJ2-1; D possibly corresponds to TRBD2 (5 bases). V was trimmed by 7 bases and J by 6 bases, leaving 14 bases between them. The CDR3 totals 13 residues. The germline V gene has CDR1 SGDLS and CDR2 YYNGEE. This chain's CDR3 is CASGSLAPNEQFF. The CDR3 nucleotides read TGTGCCAGCGGGAGTTTAGCTCCCAATGAGCAGTTCTTC.

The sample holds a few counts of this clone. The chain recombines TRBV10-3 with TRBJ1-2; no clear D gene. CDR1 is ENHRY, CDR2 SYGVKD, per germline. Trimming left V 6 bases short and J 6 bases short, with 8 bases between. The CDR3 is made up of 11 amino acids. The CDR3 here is CAIRAGNGYTF. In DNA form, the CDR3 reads TGTGCCATCAGGGCCGGGAATGGCTACACCTTC.

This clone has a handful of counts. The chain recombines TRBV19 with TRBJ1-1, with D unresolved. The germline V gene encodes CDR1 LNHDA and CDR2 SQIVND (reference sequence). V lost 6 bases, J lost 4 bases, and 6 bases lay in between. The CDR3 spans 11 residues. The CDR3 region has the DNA TGTGCCAGTAGGTCGGCCACTGAAGCTTTCTTT. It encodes CASRSATEAFF. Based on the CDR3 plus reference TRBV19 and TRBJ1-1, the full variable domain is DGGITQSPKYLFRKEGQNVTLSCEQNLNHDAMYWYRQDPGQGLRLIYYSQIVNDFQKGDIAEGYSVSREKKESFPLTVTSAQKNPTAFYLCASRSATEAFFGQGTRLTVV.

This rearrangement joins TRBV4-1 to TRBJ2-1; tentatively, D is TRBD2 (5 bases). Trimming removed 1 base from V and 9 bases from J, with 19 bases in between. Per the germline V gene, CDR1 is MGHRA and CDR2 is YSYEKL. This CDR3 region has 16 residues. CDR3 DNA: TGCGCCAGCAGCCAAGTTGGTGGGAGCCGTAGTAGTGAGCAGTTCTTC. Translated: CASSQVGGSRSSEQFF.

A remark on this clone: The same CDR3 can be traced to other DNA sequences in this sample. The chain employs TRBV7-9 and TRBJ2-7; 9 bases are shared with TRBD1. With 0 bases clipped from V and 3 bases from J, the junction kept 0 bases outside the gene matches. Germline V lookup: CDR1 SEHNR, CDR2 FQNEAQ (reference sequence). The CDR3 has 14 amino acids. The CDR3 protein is CASSLAGQGYEQYF. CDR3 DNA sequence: TGTGCCAGCAGCTTAGCGGGACAGGGCTACGAGCAGTACTTC. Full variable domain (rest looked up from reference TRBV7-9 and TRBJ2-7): DTGVSQNPRHKITKRGQNVTFRCDPISEHNRLYWYRQTLGQGPEFLTYFQNEAQLEKSRLLSDRFSAERPKGSFSTLEIQRTEQGDSAMYLCASSLAGQGYEQYFGPGTRLTVT.

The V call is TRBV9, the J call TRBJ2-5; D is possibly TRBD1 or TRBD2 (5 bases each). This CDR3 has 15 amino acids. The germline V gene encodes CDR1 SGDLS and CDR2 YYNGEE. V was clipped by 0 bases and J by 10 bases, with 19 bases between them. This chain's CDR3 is CASSVDSGRGRSQYF. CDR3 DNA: TGTGCCAGCAGCGTAGATTCGGGACGGGGTCGGAGCCAGTACTTC.

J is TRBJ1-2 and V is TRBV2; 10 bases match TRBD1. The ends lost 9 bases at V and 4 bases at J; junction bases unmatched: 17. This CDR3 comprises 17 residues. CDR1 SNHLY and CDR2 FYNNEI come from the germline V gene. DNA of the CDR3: TGTGCCAGAAGGGAGGACAGGGGGGCCCTACGGGCCTATGGCTACACCTTC. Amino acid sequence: CARREDRGALRAYGYTF.

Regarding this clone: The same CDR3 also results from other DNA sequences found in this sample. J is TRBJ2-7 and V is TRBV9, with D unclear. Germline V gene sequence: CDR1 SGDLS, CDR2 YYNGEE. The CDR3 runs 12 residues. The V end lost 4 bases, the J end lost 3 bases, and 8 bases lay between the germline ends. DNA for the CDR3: TGTGCCAGCAGCAGCCCCAGCTACGAGCAGTACTTC. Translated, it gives CASSSPSYEQYF.

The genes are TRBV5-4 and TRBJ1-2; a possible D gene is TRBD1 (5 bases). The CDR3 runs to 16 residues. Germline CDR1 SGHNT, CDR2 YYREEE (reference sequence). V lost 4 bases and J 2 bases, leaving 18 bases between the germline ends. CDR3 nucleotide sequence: TGTGCCAGCAGCCCTTTTCGCGGGGCTAACAACTATGGCTACACCTTC. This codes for CASSPFRGANNYGYTF.

For the CDR3, the DNA is TGTGCCAGCAGCTCGGACAGGTTCCCACTCCTCTACGAGCAGTACTTC. Amino acids: CASSSDRFPLLYEQYF. The J gene is TRBJ2-7, the V gene TRBV5-4; 7 bases map to TRBD1. Per the germline V gene, CDR1 is SGHNT and CDR2 is YYREEE (reference sequence). The CDR3 length is 16 residues. V was pared by 3 bases and J by 3 bases, with 12 bases of the junction left unmatched.

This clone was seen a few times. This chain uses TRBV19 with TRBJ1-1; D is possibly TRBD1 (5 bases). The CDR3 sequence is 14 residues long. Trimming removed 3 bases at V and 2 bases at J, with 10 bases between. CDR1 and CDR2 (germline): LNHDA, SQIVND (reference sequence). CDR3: CASSIGGRNTEAFF. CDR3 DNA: TGTGCCAGTAGTATTGGGGGACGAAACACTGAAGCTTTCTTT.

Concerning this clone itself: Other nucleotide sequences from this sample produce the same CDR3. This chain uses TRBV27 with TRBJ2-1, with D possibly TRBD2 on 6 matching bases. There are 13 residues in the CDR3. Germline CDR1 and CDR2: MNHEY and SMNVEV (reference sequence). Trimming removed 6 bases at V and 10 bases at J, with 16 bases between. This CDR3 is CASSPGVRNEQFF. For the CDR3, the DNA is TGTGCCAGCAGCCCGGGAGTACGAAACGAGCAGTTCTTC.

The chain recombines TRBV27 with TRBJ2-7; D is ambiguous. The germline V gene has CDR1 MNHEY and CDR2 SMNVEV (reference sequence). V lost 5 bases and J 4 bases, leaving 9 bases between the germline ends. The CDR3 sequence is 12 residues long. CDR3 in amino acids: CASSRSKYEQYF. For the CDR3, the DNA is TGTGCCAGCAGTCGGAGCAAGTACGAGCAGTACTTC.

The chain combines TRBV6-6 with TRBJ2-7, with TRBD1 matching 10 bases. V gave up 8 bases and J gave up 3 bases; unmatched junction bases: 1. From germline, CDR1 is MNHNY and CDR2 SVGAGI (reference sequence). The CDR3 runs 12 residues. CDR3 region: CASRDRGYEQYF. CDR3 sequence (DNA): TGTGCCAGCCGGGACAGGGGCTACGAGCAGTACTTC.

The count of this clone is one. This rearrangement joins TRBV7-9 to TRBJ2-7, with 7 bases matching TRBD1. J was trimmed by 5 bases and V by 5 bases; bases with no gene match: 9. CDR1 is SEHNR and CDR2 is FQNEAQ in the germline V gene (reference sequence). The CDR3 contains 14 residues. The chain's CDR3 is CASSPTGNRHEQYF. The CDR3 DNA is TGTGCCAGCAGCCCGACAGGGAATAGGCACGAGCAGTACTTC.